These T cell receptor beta chains were read from a single sample in a study of T-cell memory formation after mild COVID-19. From the 5' RACE reads, TCRdb called clonotypes with MiXCR, one entry per CDR3 protein. The sample includes roughly 310,000 distinct CDR3 sequences, about a sixth seen only once; the top ten take around 22%. Sequencing input: PBMCs or a T cell subset sorted from them (not recorded which). Every receptor here comes from a man younger than 35 who had mild COVID-19 (a few samples of this study predate the infection). Cell type and time point are not known. Both conserved end residues are trimmed from each CDR3.

TRBV27	TRBJ1-5	ASSSGQTYSNQPQH
TRBV5-6	TRBJ1-1	ASRGDRVTEAF
TRBV2	TRBJ2-5	ASRPDRAQSRAQY
TRBV4-1	TRBJ2-7	ASSQEEGARNEQY
TRBV7-9	TRBJ1-2	ASSLPRGEDYGYT
TRBV5-6	TRBJ2-4	ASSSQELAKNIQY
TRBV7-9	TRBJ1-5	ASSTNFQPQH
TRBV24-1	TRBJ2-1	ATSDWAYDRDNEQF
TRBV7-2	TRBJ2-1	ASSLGLQGSYEQF
TRBV6-5	TRBJ1-4	ASSYSARESEKLF
TRBV6-5	TRBJ2-2	ASSYSHNTGELF
TRBV4-3	TRBJ2-7	ASSQASGWSYEQY
TRBV4-2	TRBJ2-7	ASSRGQALLSYEQY
TRBV4-3	TRBJ2-1	ASSQTGYREQF
TRBV5-1	TRBJ2-7	ASSLADSSYEQY
TRBV7-2	TRBJ1-3	ASRRLGSGNTIY
TRBV4-3	TRBJ1-1	ASSLGHQNTEAF
TRBV6-2/TRBV6-3	TRBJ2-1	ASRYSQGVGEQF
TRBV7-9	TRBJ2-3	ASSPRGTDQGDTQY
TRBV2	TRBJ2-1	ASSRGGGGEQF
TRBV29-1	TRBJ1-4	SVEDPQDRGNEKLF
TRBV12-3/TRBV12-4	TRBJ1-5	ASSFGQGNNQPQH
TRBV4-1	TRBJ2-4	ASSPGPATGGKNIQY
TRBV5-1	TRBJ1-1	ASSQVTQPGTEAF
TRBV7-3	TRBJ2-2	ASSPHGNTGELF
TRBV12-3/TRBV12-4	TRBJ1-1	ASTHRWDTEAF
TRBV3-1	TRBJ2-1	ASSQVASGDNEQF
TRBV20-1	TRBJ2-1	SAGNGGAGEQF
TRBV4-1	TRBJ1-2	ASSQAVGLAGGYT
TRBV12-3/TRBV12-4	TRBJ2-3	ASSRSSGLLGEKDTQY
TRBV7-9	TRBJ2-2	ASTTPRQGYTGELF
TRBV5-1	TRBJ2-2	ASSRTSGGARAGELF
TRBV28	TRBJ2-2	ASSSTGVANTGELF
TRBV6-5	TRBJ2-5	ASSPYGITGEKEETQY
TRBV29-1	TRBJ2-1	SVGAWPYNEQF
TRBV29-1	TRBJ2-5	STQRGAEETQY
TRBV2	TRBJ1-2	ASSERASPSNEGYT
TRBV19	TRBJ2-7	ASSIGTVTYEQY
TRBV18	TRBJ2-7	ASSPASGTAEQY
TRBV5-1	TRBJ2-6	ASSLYPPGGISGANVLT
TRBV7-7	TRBJ2-3	ASTTGYADTQY
TRBV5-1	TRBJ2-1	ASSLGEYNEQF
TRBV25-1	TRBJ1-4	ASGRVNEKLF
TRBV5-1	TRBJ2-5	ASSLAGAGVPQETQY
TRBV7-9	TRBJ1-6	ASSSPQGGRSPLH
TRBV7-9	TRBJ1-1	ASTTIGEKAF
TRBV7-2	TRBJ2-1	ASSLGAGVYNEQF
TRBV5-1	TRBJ2-1	ASTISPPNEQF
TRBV6-1	TRBJ2-7	ASSPRTVGYEQY
TRBV27	TRBJ2-5	ASSYGQGRSQETQY